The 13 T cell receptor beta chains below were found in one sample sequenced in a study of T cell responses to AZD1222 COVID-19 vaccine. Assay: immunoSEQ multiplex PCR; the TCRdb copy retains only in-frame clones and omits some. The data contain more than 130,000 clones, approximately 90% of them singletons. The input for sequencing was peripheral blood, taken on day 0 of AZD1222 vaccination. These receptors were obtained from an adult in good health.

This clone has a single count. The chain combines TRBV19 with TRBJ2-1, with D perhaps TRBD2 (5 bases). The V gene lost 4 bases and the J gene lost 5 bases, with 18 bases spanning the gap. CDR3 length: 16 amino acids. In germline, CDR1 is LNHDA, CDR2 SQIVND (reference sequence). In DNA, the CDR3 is TGTGCCAGTAGTAAACGGACGGGAACGATGGACAATGAGCAGTTCTTC. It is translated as CASSKRTGTMDNEQFF.

Here the CDR3 reads CASETGGSGANVLTF. Written as DNA, the CDR3 is TGCGCCAGCGAGACAGGGGGCAGTGGGGCCAACGTCCTGACTTTC. This sequence joins TRBV5-1 and TRBJ2-6; TRBD1 matches at 10 bases. Germline CDR1 reads SGHRS; CDR2 reads YFSETQ. This CDR3 is built from 15 residues. The ends lost 7 bases at V and 3 bases at J; junction bases unmatched: 4. The complete variable domain, with remaining parts taken from reference TRBV5-1 and TRBJ2-6, reads KAGVTQTPRYLIKTRGQQVTLSCSPISGHRSVSWYQQTPGQGLQFLFEYFSETQRNKGNFPGRFSGRQFSNSRSEMNVSTLELGDSALYLCASETGGSGANVLTFGAGSRLTVL.

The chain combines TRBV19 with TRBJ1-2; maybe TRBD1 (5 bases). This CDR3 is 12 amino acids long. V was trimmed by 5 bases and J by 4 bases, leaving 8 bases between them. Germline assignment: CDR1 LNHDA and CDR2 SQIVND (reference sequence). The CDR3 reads CASSWGFYGYTF. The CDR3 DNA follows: TGTGCCAGTAGTTGGGGCTTCTATGGCTACACCTTC.

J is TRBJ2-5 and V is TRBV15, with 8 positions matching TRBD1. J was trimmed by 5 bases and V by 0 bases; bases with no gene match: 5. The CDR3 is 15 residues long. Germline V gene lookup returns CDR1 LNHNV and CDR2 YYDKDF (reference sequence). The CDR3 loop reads CATSREAGGGETQYF. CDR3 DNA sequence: TGTGCCACCAGCAGAGAGGCAGGGGGCGGGGAGACCCAGTACTTC.

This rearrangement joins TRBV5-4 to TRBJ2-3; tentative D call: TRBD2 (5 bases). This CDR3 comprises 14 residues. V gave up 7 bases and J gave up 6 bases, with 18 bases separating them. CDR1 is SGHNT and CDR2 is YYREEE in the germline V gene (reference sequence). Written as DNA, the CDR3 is TGTGCCAGCGCGACCCCTAGCCGGAGTGATACGCAGTATTTT. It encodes CASATPSRSDTQYF.

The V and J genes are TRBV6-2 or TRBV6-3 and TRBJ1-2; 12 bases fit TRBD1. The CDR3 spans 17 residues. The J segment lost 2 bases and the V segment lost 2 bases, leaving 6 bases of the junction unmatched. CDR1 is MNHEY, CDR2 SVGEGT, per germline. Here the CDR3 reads CASSYGGQGATNYGYTF. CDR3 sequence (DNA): TGTGCCAGCAGTTACGGGGGACAGGGGGCGACGAACTATGGCTACACCTTC.

For the CDR3, the DNA is TGCGCCAGCAGCCCGGGGACAGGGTGGACAGATACGCAGTATTTT. Translation gives CASSPGTGWTDTQYF. The chain is built from TRBV5-1 and TRBJ2-3, with 9 bases fitting TRBD1. J gave up 3 bases and V 4 bases, and 6 bases lay outside the gene matches. CDR3 length: 15 residues. Germline-derived CDR1 and CDR2 are SGHRS and YFSETQ.

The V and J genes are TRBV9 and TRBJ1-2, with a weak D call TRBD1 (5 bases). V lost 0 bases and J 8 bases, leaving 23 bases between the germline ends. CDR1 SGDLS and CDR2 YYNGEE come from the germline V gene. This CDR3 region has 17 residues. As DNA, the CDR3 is TGTGCCAGCAGCGTAGATCGCTCGGGGGTAATGCGAGGCGGCTACACCTTC. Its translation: CASSVDRSGVMRGGYTF. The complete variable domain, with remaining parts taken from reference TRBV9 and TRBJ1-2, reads DSGVTQTPKHLITATGQRVTLRCSPRSGDLSVYWYQQSLDQGLQFLIQYYNGEERAKGNILERFSAQQFPDLHSELNLSSLELGDSALYFCASSVDRSGVMRGGYTFGSGTRLTVV.

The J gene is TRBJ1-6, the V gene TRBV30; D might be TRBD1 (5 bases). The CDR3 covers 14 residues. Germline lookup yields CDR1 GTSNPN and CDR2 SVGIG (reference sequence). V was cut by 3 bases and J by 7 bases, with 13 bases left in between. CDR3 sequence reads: CAWSRPGWNSPLHF. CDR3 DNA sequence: TGTGCCTGGAGCCGGCCAGGGTGGAATTCACCCCTCCACTTT.

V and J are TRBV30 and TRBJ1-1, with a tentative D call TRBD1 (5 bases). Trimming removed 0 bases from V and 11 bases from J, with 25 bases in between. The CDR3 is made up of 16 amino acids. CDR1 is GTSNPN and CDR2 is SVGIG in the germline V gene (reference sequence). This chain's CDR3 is CAWSVSLFLGRAIAFF. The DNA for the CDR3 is TGTGCCTGGAGTGTTAGTCTTTTTCTGGGCAGGGCTATTGCTTTCTTT. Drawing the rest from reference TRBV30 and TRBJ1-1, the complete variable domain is SQTIHQWPATLVQPVGSPLSLECTVEGTSNPNLYWYRQAAGRGLQLLFYSVGIGQISSEVPQNLSASRPQDRQFILSSKKLLLSDSGFYLCAWSVSLFLGRAIAFFGQGTRLTVV.

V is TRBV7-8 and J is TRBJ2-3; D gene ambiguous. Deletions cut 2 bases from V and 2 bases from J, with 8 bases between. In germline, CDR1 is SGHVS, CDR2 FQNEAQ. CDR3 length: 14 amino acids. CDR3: CASSLLDFTDTQYF. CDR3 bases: TGTGCCAGCAGCTTACTGGATTTCACAGATACGCAGTATTTT.

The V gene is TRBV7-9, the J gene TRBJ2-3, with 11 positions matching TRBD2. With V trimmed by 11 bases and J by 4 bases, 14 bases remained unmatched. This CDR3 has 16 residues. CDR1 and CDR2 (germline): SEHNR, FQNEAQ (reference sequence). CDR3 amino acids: CALRVAGGPEADTQYF. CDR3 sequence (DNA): TGTGCCCTACGAGTAGCGGGAGGGCCCGAGGCAGATACGCAGTATTTT.

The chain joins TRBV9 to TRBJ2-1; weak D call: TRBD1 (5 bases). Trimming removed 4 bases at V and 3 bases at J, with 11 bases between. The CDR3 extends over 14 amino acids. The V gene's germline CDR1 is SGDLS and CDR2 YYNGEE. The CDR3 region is CASSFRGGYNEQFF. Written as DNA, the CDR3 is TGTGCCAGCAGCTTTAGGGGCGGCTACAATGAGCAGTTCTTC.